This T cell receptor beta chain is drawn from a study of CD8+ T cells in alopecia areata (dated by TCRdb to 2017 to 2018). Looking at the study overall: The treated patients, all with moderate-to-severe alopecia areata, were enrolled in an open-label pilot trial of oral tofacitinib given at 5 to 10 mg twice daily. Tofacitinib was administered for 6 to 18 months, and 6 months of follow-up off drug were then conducted to assess delayed response and recurrence. The study used high-throughput TCRbeta sequencing to examine T cell clonal expansion in alopecia areata, in both the C3H/HeJ mouse model and human patients. On the human side, TCRbeta sequencing was run on scalp tissue and on sorted CD4+ and CD8+ peripheral blood T cells from healthy controls and from alopecia areata patients with either patchy or totalis/universalis disease. Biopsies were taken from tofacitinib-treated patients at baseline and again at 4 and 24 weeks into treatment, and several of those patients also had a later scalp biopsy. Clonality in the scalp was compared among normal scalp (n=4), patchy alopecia areata scalp (n=8), and alopecia totalis/universalis scalp (n=8). RNA came from the PAXgene miRNA kit for fixed scalp, the miRNeasy kit for PBMCs, and the RNeasy kit for mouse skin. immunoSEQ multiplex PCR using 35 Vbeta forward primers and 13 Jbeta reverse primers was used to amplify TCRbeta CDR3 regions. The investigation overall reported the following: Unlike mouse skin, where gammadelta T cells dominate, normal human skin contains resident alphabeta T cells that get sequenced too, which complicates analysis of the scalp TCR repertoire. Lesional scalp, especially in alopecia totalis/universalis, showed higher clonality and more expanded CD8+ clones than normal scalp, suggesting antigenic drive. Shared TCR sequences between patients were less evident than in mice, which may be partly attributable to HLA diversity in the patient population.

From alopecia areata patients, peripheral blood was collected along with lesional scalp punch biopsies. PBMCs were isolated by density centrifugation and stained for CD3, CD4 and CD8, after which CD4+ and CD8+ T cells were sorted on a FACSAria. Inclusive of the bounding cysteine and phenylalanine, the CDR3 is 10 residues long. The CDR3 DNA has 30 bases and is translated from base 1. Via the germline V gene (reference sequence), CDR1 is DFQATT and CDR2 SNEGSKA. Germline trimming: 4 bases from V, 11 bases from J; junction bases outside gene matches: 5. Receptor libraries were prepared by the immunoSEQ multiplex PCR assay. To provide template for TCR sequencing, every sample had RNA extracted and reverse transcribed into cDNA. SuperScript III was used to make first-strand cDNA, primed with a 2:1 mix of oligo-dT and random hexamers. Amplification bias was assessed with a synthetic immune receptor repertoire, and residual bias was removed computationally. In the original analysis: Raw reads were preprocessed for error removal, and CDR3 was defined according to IMGT conventions as running from the conserved cysteine to phenylalanine. Clonality was computed by normalizing Shannon entropy by log2 of the number of productive unique TCRs and subtracting the result from 1. Scalp TCRbeta sequences were cross-referenced with sorted blood CD4 and CD8 repertoires so that the CD4 or CD8 identity of scalp clones could be inferred. The table was pulled from immuneACCESS by TCRdb, which kept in-frame rearrangements only. Such tables lose some clones; where checked, under half of the loss comes from unresolved V genes, and the rest has no known cause. V and J calls and clone size are as listed in that table; D and trimming were resolved from the DNA. Across this sample there are about 98,000 clones, with less than 50% seen only once. 0.7% to 0.95% of the sample comes from the top ten.

The table lists this clone with a few counts. Its antigen is currently not known. No much larger clone is present one base from it, and per-base qualities are unavailable. The TCR originated in a human donor with alopecia areata. What was sequenced was CD4+ T cells sorted from blood. Recombination linked TRBV20-1 to TRBJ2-7; TRBD2 lines up with 7 middle nucleotides. The nucleotide sequence reads as follows: TGCAGTGCTAAGGTCCGGGAGGAGTACTTC. The resulting protein is CSAKVREEYF.